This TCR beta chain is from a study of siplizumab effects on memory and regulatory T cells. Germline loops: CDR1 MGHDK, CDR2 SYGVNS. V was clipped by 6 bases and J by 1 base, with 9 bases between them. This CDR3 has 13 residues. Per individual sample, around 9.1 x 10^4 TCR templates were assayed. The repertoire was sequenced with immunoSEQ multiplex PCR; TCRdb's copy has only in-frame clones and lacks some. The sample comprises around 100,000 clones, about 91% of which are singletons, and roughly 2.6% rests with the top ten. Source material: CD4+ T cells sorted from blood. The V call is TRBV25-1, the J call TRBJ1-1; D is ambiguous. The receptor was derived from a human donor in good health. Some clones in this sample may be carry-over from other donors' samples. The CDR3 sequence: CASREGGNTEAFF. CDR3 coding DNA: TGTGCCAGCAGAGAAGGCGGGAACACTGAAGCTTTCTTT.